This T cell receptor beta chain was identified during a study of CD8 T cell repertoires and HIV-1 epitope variants. Concerning this clone itself: Its specificity is unknown.

Germline loops: CDR1 LNHDA, CDR2 SQIVND (reference sequence). V lost 4 bases and J lost 5; bases outside the gene matches: 11. This CDR3 comprises 16 residues. Generated by immunoSEQ multiplex PCR, the TCRdb table keeps only in-frame clones and is missing some. The table shows thousands of clones, with 55% to 75% occurring only once. This clonotype originated in a male donor with HIV. What was sequenced was cultured CD8+ T cells derived from PBMCs. V is TRBV19 and J is TRBJ1-5; TRBD1 aligns across 7 bases. The CDR3 sequence: CASSTSRQGPDQPQHF. CDR3 DNA sequence: TGTGCCAGTAGTACCAGCAGACAGGGACCCGATCAGCCCCAGCATTTT.